These 32 T cell receptor beta chains were sequenced from one sample in a study of blood T cell repertoires in COVID-19. The method was immunoSEQ multiplex PCR; TCRdb's version includes in-frame clones alone and lacks a portion of them. The sample has approximately 130,000 clones; approximately 86% are singletons. Sequenced input: peripheral blood. These receptors all stem from a woman aged 50 to 60 who had recovered from COVID-19.

The CDR3 DNA follows: TGTGCCAGCAGCTTGAGTCCGTCCCACGGGGAAAATACGCAGTATTTT. Residues: CASSLSPSHGENTQYF. The chain combines TRBV7-6 with TRBJ2-3; perhaps TRBD2 as D (5 bases). CDR1 and CDR2 (germline): SGHVS, FNYEAQ. The germline V and J ends were trimmed by 3 bases and 7 bases, with 20 bases remaining between them. CDR3 length equals 16 residues.

The gene calls are TRBV5-1 and TRBJ1-2; 8 positions match TRBD1. This CDR3 spans 15 amino acids. Germline assignment: CDR1 SGHRS and CDR2 YFSETQ. V gave up 3 bases and J gave up 1 base; unmatched junction bases: 5. This CDR3 reads CASSYGTGFNYGYTF. The CDR3 bases are TGCGCCAGCAGCTACGGGACAGGATTTAACTATGGCTACACCTTC.

J is TRBJ2-1 and V is TRBV9; D may be TRBD1 (5 bases). CDR1 and CDR2 (germline): SGDLS, YYNGEE. Between the trimmed V and J ends, which lost 5 bases and 9 bases, there was a span of 9 bases. This CDR3 is 11 amino acids long. The CDR3 DNA is TGTGCCAGCAGTCCAGGGTCTGAGCAGTTCTTC. Protein product: CASSPGSEQFF.

The chain is built from TRBV19 and TRBJ1-2, with 9 nucleotides matching TRBD1. V trimming: 7 bases; J trimming: 7 bases; junction bases outside the gene matches: 10. The CDR3 consists of 14 residues. Germline CDR1 LNHDA, CDR2 SQIVND (reference sequence). The CDR3 protein is CASTPPGQGVGYTF. DNA of the CDR3: TGTGCCAGTACCCCTCCGGGACAGGGAGTTGGCTACACCTTC.

This clone showed up just a few times. The chain carries TRBV14 and TRBJ2-2, with D maybe TRBD2 (6 bases). Germline loops: CDR1 SGHDN, CDR2 FVKESK. V was clipped by 3 bases and J by 5 bases, with 10 bases between them. CDR3 length equals 14 residues. CDR3: CASSQGTQTGELFF. The CDR3 DNA reads TGTGCCAGCAGCCAGGGGACTCAGACCGGGGAGCTGTTTTTT.

The chain couples TRBV20-1 to TRBJ2-7; TRBD2 matches 8 bases. The CDR3 totals 11 residues. CDR1 is DFQATT and CDR2 is SNEGSKA in the germline V gene (reference sequence). CDR3 region: CGAGGVNEQYF. CDR3 bases: TGCGGGGCGGGGGGCGTCAACGAGCAGTACTTC.

Only one count was recorded for this clone. CDR3 residues: CASSRLADFYSNQPQHF. CDR3 nucleotides: TGCGCCAGCAGTAGGTTAGCTGACTTTTATAGCAATCAGCCCCAGCATTTT. The V and J genes are TRBV23-1 and TRBJ1-5, with no clear D. TRBV23-1 has ORF status, its function being uncertain. The V end lost 5 bases, the J end lost 0 bases, and 17 bases lay between the germline ends. The CDR3 has 17 amino acids.

In this sample, this clone turned up a few times. This sequence joins TRBV5-8 and TRBJ2-7, with a weak D call TRBD2 (5 bases). V dropped 3 bases and J dropped 3 bases, with 7 bases sitting between them. CDR3 size: 12 residues. In germline, CDR1 is SGHTS, CDR2 YDEGEE. CDR3 amino acids: CASSSGLYEQYF. The CDR3 DNA is TGTGCCAGCAGCTCCGGACTCTACGAGCAGTACTTC.

V gene TRBV3-1 (or the pseudogene TRBV3-2) combines with J gene TRBJ1-2, with D possibly TRBD1 on 6 matching bases. The CDR3 consists of 15 residues. The germline V gene encodes CDR1 LGHDT and CDR2 YNNKEL (reference sequence). With 1 base removed from V and 2 bases from J, the gap between germline ends came to 11 bases. CDR3 DNA sequence: TGTGCCAGCAGCCAAGTGGGGGCGCGAAACTATGGCTACACCTTC. Its protein product is CASSQVGARNYGYTF.

This chain connects TRBV4-1 to TRBJ1-2; 9 bases agree with TRBD1. This CDR3 is 15 amino acids long. V was clipped by 1 base and J by 3 bases; unmatched bases: 3. The germline gives CDR1 MGHRA, CDR2 YSYEKL. CDR3 DNA: TGCGCCAGCAGCCAAGGACAGGGGGTATACTATGGCTACACCTTC. Translated, it gives CASSQGQGVYYGYTF.

The V and J genes are TRBV29-1 and TRBJ2-3; 7 nucleotides line up with TRBD2. This CDR3 comprises 17 residues. The V segment lost 1 base and the J segment 0 bases; nucleotides outside the gene matches: 10. Germline V gives CDR1 SQVTM, CDR2 ANQGSEA. Here the CDR3 reads CSVEGGSRGFSTDTQYF. CDR3 coding DNA: TGCAGCGTTGAAGGCGGGAGTAGGGGTTTTAGCACAGATACGCAGTATTTT.

This rearrangement joins TRBV6-5 to TRBJ1-1; the D gene is possibly TRBD1 (5 bases). Per germline, CDR1 MNHEY and CDR2 SVGAGI. Trimming removed 1 base at V and 2 bases at J, with 11 bases between. CDR3 size: 15 residues. The CDR3 loop is CASSYWGGPNTEAFF. The CDR3 bases are TGTGCCAGCAGTTACTGGGGGGGACCTAACACTGAAGCTTTCTTT.

The J gene is TRBJ2-1, the V gene TRBV12-5, with D perhaps matching TRBD1 (5 bases). V lost 7 bases, J lost 6 bases, and 16 bases lay in between. CDR1 is LGHNT and CDR2 is FRNRAP in the germline V gene. The CDR3 sequence is 14 residues long. The CDR3 region is CASAQGQPPNEQFF. The CDR3 DNA reads as TGTGCTAGTGCCCAGGGCCAACCCCCCAATGAGCAGTTCTTC.

Only a few counts were recorded for this clone. DNA for the CDR3: TGTGCCAGCAGCTTAGGGTCTAGCGGGGGCACAGATACGCAGTATTTT. Translated: CASSLGSSGGTDTQYF. The chain is built from TRBV7-8 and TRBJ2-3, with TRBD2 matching 9 bases. V lost 1 base to trimming and J lost 1 base; unmatched junction nucleotides: 3. The germline V gene encodes CDR1 SGHVS and CDR2 FQNEAQ. The CDR3 is made up of 16 amino acids.

This chain connects TRBV12-3 or TRBV12-4 to TRBJ2-2; no clear D. V shed 2 bases and J shed 8 bases, with 9 bases lying between them. CDR3 length equals 13 residues. CDR3 coding DNA: TGTGCCAGCAGTTTATTCGTGACTGGGGAGCTGTTTTTT. Translation: CASSLFVTGELFF.

Notes on this clone: This specimen includes other DNA sequences encoding the same CDR3. The chain recombines TRBV29-1 with TRBJ2-2; D is perhaps TRBD2 (6 bases). The CDR3 consists of 11 residues. Looked up from germline, CDR1 is SQVTM and CDR2 is ANQGSEA. V lost 7 bases and J 7 bases, leaving 10 bases between the germline ends. CDR3 coding DNA: TGCAGCGCTGACGGGGGCGGGGAGCTGTTTTTT. Its protein is CSADGGGELFF.

The gene calls are TRBV4-2 and TRBJ2-3, with 7 bases matching TRBD2. The length of the CDR3 is 17 residues. Germline values: CDR1 LGHNA, CDR2 YNFKEQ. Trimming removed 3 bases from V and 6 bases from J; junction bases left unmatched: 15. The CDR3 region has the DNA TGTGCCAGCAGCCATGGGCGGGTTGGTAGCGGGTATGATACGCAGTATTTT. Its translation: CASSHGRVGSGYDTQYF.

With respect to this clone: A read error may produce the germline difference seen at one junction end. The rearrangement links TRBV7-9 to TRBJ2-5; 10 bases line up with TRBD2. In germline, CDR1 is SEHNR, CDR2 FQNEAQ (reference sequence). The CDR3 contains 15 residues. The CDR3 reads CASNLIAGGGETQYF. The CDR3 region has the DNA TGTGCCAGCAACTTAATAGCGGGAGGTGGAGAGACCCAGTACTTC.

The gene calls are TRBV5-5 and TRBJ1-2; D is perhaps TRBD1 (5 bases). V was pared by 6 bases and J by 1 base, with 19 bases between. The CDR3 runs 16 residues. Per the germline V gene, CDR1 is SGHKS and CDR2 is YYEKEE (reference sequence). This chain's CDR3 is CASTDGGGALNYGYTF. In DNA form, the CDR3 reads TGTGCCAGCACCGACGGGGGGGGAGCCCTTAACTATGGCTACACCTTC. The whole variable domain, remainder taken from reference TRBV5-5 and TRBJ1-2, is DAGVTQSPTHLIKTRGQQVTLRCSPISGHKSVSWYQQVLGQGPQFIFQYYEKEERGRGNFPDRFSARQFPNYSSELNVNALLLGDSALYLCASTDGGGALNYGYTFGSGTRLTVV.

This chain connects TRBV24-1 to TRBJ2-1; D may be TRBD2 (5 bases). Deletions cut 5 bases from V and 4 bases from J, with 14 bases between. CDR3 length: 15 residues. Germline CDR1 is KGHDR and CDR2 is SFDVKD. The CDR3 bases are TGTGCCACCAGTGGGTGGGAGCAGGCATACAATGAGCAGTTCTTC. This gives the protein CATSGWEQAYNEQFF.

V and J are TRBV5-8 and TRBJ1-1; 7 nucleotides line up with TRBD1. The CDR3 loop spans 15 amino acids. V was clipped by 4 bases and J by 10 bases; unmatched bases: 16. Germline V gene data show CDR1 as SGHTS and CDR2 as YDEGEE. The CDR3 DNA is TGTGCCAGCAGCCCCTCGCCGGGACAGTCCAAAAGAGCTTTCTTT. Translated: CASSPSPGQSKRAFF.

This clone was recorded a few times. This chain joins TRBV2 and TRBJ2-7, with D perhaps matching TRBD1 (6 bases). The CDR3 covers 14 residues. The V gene lost 4 bases and the J gene lost 0 bases, with 10 bases spanning the gap. Germline values: CDR1 SNHLY, CDR2 FYNNEI. DNA of the CDR3: TGTGCCAGCAGTGTTGGGGGCCTCTCCTACGAGCAGTACTTC. Protein product: CASSVGGLSYEQYF.

This sequence joins TRBV2 and TRBJ2-7; 7 nucleotides match TRBD1. Trimming at V came to 5 bases and at J to 7 bases, leaving 11 bases not matched to a gene. Germline V gene lookup returns CDR1 SNHLY and CDR2 FYNNEI. The CDR3 totals 14 residues. CDR3: CASSPGQAWGEQYF. In nucleotides, the CDR3 is TGTGCCAGCAGTCCCGGACAGGCGTGGGGGGAGCAGTACTTC.

This clone was seen a single time. The chain employs TRBV18 and TRBJ2-5, with D perhaps TRBD2 (6 bases). CDR1 KGHSH and CDR2 LQKENI come from the germline V gene. The V end lost 3 bases, the J end lost 2 bases, and 10 bases lay between the germline ends. The CDR3 has 14 amino acids. The CDR3 loop is CASSPTSRQETQYF. The CDR3 nucleotides read TGTGCCAGCTCACCGACTAGTCGGCAAGAGACCCAGTACTTC.

The table lists this clone with a count of one. This chain joins TRBV6-5 and TRBJ1-1; 11 bases are shared with TRBD1. The V gene end was trimmed by 5 bases and the J gene end by 1 base; junction bases not matched to a gene: 3. This CDR3 has 15 residues. Looked up from germline, CDR1 is MNHEY and CDR2 is SVGAGI. CDR3 loop: CASSPGTGGNTEAFF. CDR3 nucleotide sequence: TGTGCCAGCAGTCCCGGGACAGGGGGGAACACTGAAGCTTTCTTT.

J is TRBJ2-1 and V is TRBV6-2 or TRBV6-3; 7 positions agree with TRBD2. J lost 9 bases, V lost 4 bases, and 6 bases had no gene match. The CDR3 contains 13 residues. Germline values: CDR1 MNHEY, CDR2 SVGEGT. The CDR3 reads CASSFQTSSEQFF. The CDR3 DNA sequence: TGTGCCAGCAGTTTCCAGACTAGCAGTGAGCAGTTCTTC.

The chain employs TRBV24-1 and TRBJ2-1; TRBD2 aligns across 8 bases. The CDR3 has 15 amino acids. The V gene end was trimmed by 7 bases and the J gene end by 10 bases; junction bases not matched to a gene: 14. CDR1 and CDR2 from the germline V gene are KGHDR and SFDVKD. This CDR3 is CATRGKGLDFGEQFF. The CDR3 DNA is TGTGCCACCAGGGGGAAGGGACTAGATTTCGGGGAGCAGTTCTTC.

There are many counts of this clone. V usage is TRBV5-1 and J usage is TRBJ2-2; D gene ambiguous. Germline V CDR1 and CDR2: SGHRS, YFSETQ. CDR3 length: 13 residues. V lost 2 bases, J lost 4 bases, and 6 bases lay in between. The CDR3 bases are TGCGCCAGCAGCTTTAGGAGCACCGGGGAGCTGTTTTTT. The encoded protein is CASSFRSTGELFF.

This chain connects TRBV6-6 to TRBJ1-2; the match to TRBD1 covers 9 bases. Germline-derived CDR1 and CDR2 are MNHNY and SVGAGI (reference sequence). V shed 8 bases and J 7 bases; nucleotides not matched to a gene: 17. The CDR3 has 16 amino acids. CDR3: CASVGQGLGIFGGYTF. CDR3 DNA sequence: TGTGCCAGCGTGGGACAGGGATTGGGAATTTTCGGTGGCTACACCTTC.

The chain recombines TRBV2 with TRBJ2-7; D is uncertain. The CDR3 contains 18 residues. Germline lookup yields CDR1 SNHLY and CDR2 FYNNEI. Deletions cut 5 bases from V and 3 bases from J, with 26 bases between. The CDR3 loop reads CASSPAGLVSSLYYEQYF. Written as DNA, the CDR3 is TGTGCCAGCAGTCCCGCTGGGCTCGTTTCCTCTCTTTACTACGAGCAGTACTTC.

This chain links TRBV5-1 with TRBJ1-1; 7 bases match TRBD1. The CDR3 loop spans 16 amino acids. The ends lost 7 bases at V and 3 bases at J; junction bases unmatched: 15. Germline-derived CDR1 and CDR2 are SGHRS and YFSETQ. The CDR3 here is CASRLGGGWGDTEAFF. The CDR3 bases are TGCGCCAGCCGACTAGGAGGGGGCTGGGGTGACACTGAAGCTTTCTTT. Full variable domain (remainder filled in from reference TRBV5-1 and TRBJ1-1): KAGVTQTPRYLIKTRGQQVTLSCSPISGHRSVSWYQQTPGQGLQFLFEYFSETQRNKGNFPGRFSGRQFSNSRSEMNVSTLELGDSALYLCASRLGGGWGDTEAFFGQGTRLTVV.

The gene calls are TRBV6-6 and TRBJ2-1, with 9 bases identical to TRBD2. CDR1 MNHNY and CDR2 SVGAGI come from the germline V gene (reference sequence). CDR3 length: 15 residues. Losses at the gene ends were 2 bases for V and 8 bases for J; bases not matched to a gene: 7. As DNA, the CDR3 is TGTGCCAGCAGTTACCCGTCTAGCGGGATCTATGAGCAGTTCTTC. This translates into CASSYPSSGIYEQFF.